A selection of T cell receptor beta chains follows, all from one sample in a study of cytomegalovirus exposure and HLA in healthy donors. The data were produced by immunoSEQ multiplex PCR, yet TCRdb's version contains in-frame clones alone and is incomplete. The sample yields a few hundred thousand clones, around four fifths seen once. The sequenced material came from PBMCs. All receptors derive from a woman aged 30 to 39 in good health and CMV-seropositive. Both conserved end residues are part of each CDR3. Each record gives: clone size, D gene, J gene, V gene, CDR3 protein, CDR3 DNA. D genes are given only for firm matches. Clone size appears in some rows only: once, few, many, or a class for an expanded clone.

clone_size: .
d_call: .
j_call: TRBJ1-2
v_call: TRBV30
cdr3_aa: CAWSEQGRPGTF
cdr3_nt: TGTGCCTGGAGTGAGCAGGGCAGACCAGGGACCTTC

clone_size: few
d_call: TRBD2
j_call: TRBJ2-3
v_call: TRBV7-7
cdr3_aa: CASSLTSDSTDTQYF
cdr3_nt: TGTGCTAGCAGCTTAACTAGCGATAGCACAGATACGCAGTATTTT

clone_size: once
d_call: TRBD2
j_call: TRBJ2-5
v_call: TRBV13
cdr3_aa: CASSSGLAGGETQYF
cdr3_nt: TGTGCCAGCAGCTCGGGACTAGCGGGAGGGGAGACCCAGTACTTC

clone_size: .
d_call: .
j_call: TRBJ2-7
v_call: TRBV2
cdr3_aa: CASGWGKTYEQYF
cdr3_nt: TGTGCCAGCGGGTGGGGCAAAACCTACGAGCAGTACTTC

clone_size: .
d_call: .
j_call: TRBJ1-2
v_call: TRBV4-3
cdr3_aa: CASSQDESLEGYTF
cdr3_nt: TGCGCCAGCAGCCAAGACGAATCCTTGGAGGGCTACACCTTC

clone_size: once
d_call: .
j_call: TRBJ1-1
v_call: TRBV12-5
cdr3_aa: CASGFGGYTEAFF
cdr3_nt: TGTGCTAGTGGTTTTGGGGGATATACTGAAGCTTTCTTT

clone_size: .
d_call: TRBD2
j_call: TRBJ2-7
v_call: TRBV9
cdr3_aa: CASSVVGTSGYEQYF
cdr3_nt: TGTGCCAGCAGCGTAGTTGGGACTAGCGGTTACGAGCAGTACTTC

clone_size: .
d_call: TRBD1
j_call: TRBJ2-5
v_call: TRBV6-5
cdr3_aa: CASSYSWTGTETQYF
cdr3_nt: TGTGCCAGCAGTTACTCTTGGACAGGGACAGAGACCCAGTACTTC

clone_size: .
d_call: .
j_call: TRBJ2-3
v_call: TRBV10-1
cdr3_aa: CASSESGSRPDTQYF
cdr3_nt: TGCGCCAGCAGTGAGTCCGGGAGTAGGCCTGATACGCAGTATTTT

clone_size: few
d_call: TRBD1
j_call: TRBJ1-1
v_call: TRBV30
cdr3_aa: CAGRQGSGTEAFF
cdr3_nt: TGTGCCGGTAGACAGGGGAGTGGGACTGAAGCTTTCTTT

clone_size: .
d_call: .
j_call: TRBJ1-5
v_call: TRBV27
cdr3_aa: CASRRGDQPQHF
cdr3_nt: TGTGCCAGCAGAAGAGGGGACCAGCCCCAGCATTTT

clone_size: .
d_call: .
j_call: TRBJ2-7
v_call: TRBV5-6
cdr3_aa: CASSMTGSEQYF
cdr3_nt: TGTGCCAGCAGCATGACAGGAAGCGAGCAGTACTTC

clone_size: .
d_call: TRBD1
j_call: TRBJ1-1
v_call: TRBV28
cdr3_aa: CASSLRGQGAKQAFF
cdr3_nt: TGTGCCAGCAGTTTGAGGGGGCAGGGGGCGAAGCAAGCTTTCTTT

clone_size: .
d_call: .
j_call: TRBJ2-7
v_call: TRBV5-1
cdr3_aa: CASSLGGYEQYF
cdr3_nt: TGCGCCAGCAGCTTGGGGGGTTACGAGCAGTACTTC

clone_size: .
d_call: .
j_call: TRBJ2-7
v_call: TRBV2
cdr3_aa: CASSVGLAYEQYF
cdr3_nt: TGTGCCAGCAGTGTAGGTCTAGCCTACGAGCAGTACTTC

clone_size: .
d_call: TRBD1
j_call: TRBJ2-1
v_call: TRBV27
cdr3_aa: CASSQKSGTGWHEQFF
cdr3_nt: TGTGCCAGCAGCCAGAAATCCGGGACAGGGTGGCATGAGCAGTTCTTC

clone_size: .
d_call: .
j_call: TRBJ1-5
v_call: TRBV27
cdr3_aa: CASSNIRSSNQPQHF
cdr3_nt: TGTGCCAGCAGTAATATTAGGTCTAGCAATCAGCCCCAGCATTTT

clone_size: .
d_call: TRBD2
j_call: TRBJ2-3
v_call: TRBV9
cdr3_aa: CASSVVVSGPTDTQYF
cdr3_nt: TGTGCCAGCAGCGTAGTTGTTAGCGGGCCTACAGATACGCAGTATTTT